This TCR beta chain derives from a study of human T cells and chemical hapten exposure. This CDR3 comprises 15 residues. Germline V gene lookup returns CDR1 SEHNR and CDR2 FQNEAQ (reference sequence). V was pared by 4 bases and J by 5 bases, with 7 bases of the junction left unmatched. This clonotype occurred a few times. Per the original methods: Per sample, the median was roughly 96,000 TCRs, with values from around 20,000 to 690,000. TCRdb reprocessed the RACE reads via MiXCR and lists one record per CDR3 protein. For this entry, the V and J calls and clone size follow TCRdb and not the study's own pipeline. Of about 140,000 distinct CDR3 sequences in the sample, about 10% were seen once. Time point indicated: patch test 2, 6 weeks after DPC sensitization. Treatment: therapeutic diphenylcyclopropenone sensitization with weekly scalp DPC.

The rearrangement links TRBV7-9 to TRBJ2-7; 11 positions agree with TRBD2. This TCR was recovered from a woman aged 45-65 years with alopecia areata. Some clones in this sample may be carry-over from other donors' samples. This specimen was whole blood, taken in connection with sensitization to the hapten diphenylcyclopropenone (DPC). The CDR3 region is CASSSRLAGFNEQYF. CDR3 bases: TGTGCCAGCAGCTCGAGACTAGCGGGATTCAACGAGCAGTACTTC. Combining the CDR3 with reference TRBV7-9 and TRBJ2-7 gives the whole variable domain DTGVSQNPRHKITKRGQNVTFRCDPISEHNRLYWYRQTLGQGPEFLTYFQNEAQLEKSRLLSDRFSAERPKGSFSTLEIQRTEQGDSAMYLCASSSRLAGFNEQYFGPGTRLTVT.